The clone carrying this TCR beta chain was seen only once. Antigen: not known. This entry comes from a study of T-cell memory formation after mild COVID-19. Looked up from germline, CDR1 is KGHSH and CDR2 is LQKENI. Trimming removed 2 bases at V and 4 bases at J, with 17 bases between. The CDR3 length is 16 residues. Findings and caveats of the study: Balance between CD4 and CD8 was seen in clones contracting day 15 to 85, and a CD4+ lean was seen in later expanders. The study detected some responding clones in pre-infection memory, suggesting cross-reactive memory joined.

TCRdb recomputed calls from the 5' RACE reads with MiXCR, one row per CDR3 protein. The sample consists of a few hundred thousand distinct CDR3 sequences, around 15% of them appearing once. The TCR comes from a man between 18 and 29 years old who had mild COVID-19 (a few samples of this study predate the infection). Cell type and time point are not known. This sequence joins TRBV18 and TRBJ1-1; D is undetermined. The sample taken for sequencing was PBMCs or a T cell subset sorted from them (not recorded which). CDR3 sequence: CASSPGNRGVITEAFF. The CDR3 nucleotides are TGTGCCAGCTCACCAGGGAACCGCGGTGTTATCACTGAAGCTTTCTTT.